This entry lists 21 T cell receptor beta chains sequenced from one sample in a study of radiation and T cells in renal cell carcinoma. Time point denoted: blood 4 weeks post-SBRT, at nephrectomy. The treatment denotes: 15 Gy SBRT to primary tumor, nephrectomy 4 weeks later. Sequenced by immunoSEQ multiplex PCR; TCRdb stores in-frame clones only, minus some. This sample has approximately 150,000 clones; 75% to 90% occur once, and the top ten carry 17%. Sequences were derived from blood, sampled from a patient whose treatment included radiotherapy and nephrectomy. These receptors were taken from a woman aged 50 to 60 with renal cell carcinoma.

The genes are TRBV19 and TRBJ2-2; 7 nucleotides match TRBD2. Germline-derived CDR1 and CDR2 are LNHDA and SQIVND (reference sequence). The CDR3 is 14 residues long. Germline trimming cut 7 bases from V and 5 bases from J; bases unmatched to any gene: 7. This chain's CDR3 is CASTLGRETGELFF. CDR3 coding DNA: TGTGCCAGTACCCTGGGGCGGGAGACCGGGGAGCTGTTTTTT. Together with reference TRBV19 and TRBJ2-2, the CDR3 gives the full variable domain: DGGITQSPKYLFRKEGQNVTLSCEQNLNHDAMYWYRQDPGQGLRLIYYSQIVNDFQKGDIAEGYSVSREKKESFPLTVTSAQKNPTAFYLCASTLGRETGELFFGEGSRLTVL.

The chain is built from TRBV5-4 and TRBJ2-3; 15 positions match TRBD2. With V trimmed by 4 bases and J by 6 bases, 9 bases remained unmatched. Looked up from germline, CDR1 is SGHNT and CDR2 is YYREEE (reference sequence). This CDR3 has 17 amino acids. CDR3 DNA sequence: TGTGCCAGCAGCAGGGGGACTAGCGGGGGGACCGAGGATACGCAGTATTTT. It is translated as CASSRGTSGGTEDTQYF.

The rearrangement joins TRBV4-2 to TRBJ2-7; perhaps TRBD2 as D (5 bases). V was cut by 7 bases and J by 7 bases, with 17 bases left in between. Germline V gene sequence: CDR1 LGHNA, CDR2 YNFKEQ. The CDR3 has 13 residues. CDR3 amino acids: CASTRTVSGEQYF. The CDR3 nucleotides are TGTGCCAGCACCCGGACCGTTTCGGGGGAGCAGTACTTC.

DNA of the CDR3: TGTGCCAGCAGCGTATATCCCACAGGGACCCCCTCCGAGCAGTACTTC. Protein sequence: CASSVYPTGTPSEQYF. V gene TRBV9 combines with J gene TRBJ2-7, with a possible D match to TRBD1 (6 bases). Germline V gene data show CDR1 as SGDLS and CDR2 as YYNGEE. V dropped 1 base and J dropped 6 bases, with 20 bases sitting between them. This CDR3 region has 16 residues.

The chain is built from TRBV4-1 and TRBJ1-2; TRBD1 might be the D (6 bases). V shed 1 base and J shed 6 bases, with 15 bases lying between them. The CDR3 is 15 amino acids. Germline values: CDR1 MGHRA, CDR2 YSYEKL. The CDR3 region has the DNA TGCGCCAGCAGCCAAGCAGGGGAGGGGAACGATGGCTACACCTTC. Protein product: CASSQAGEGNDGYTF.

The chain has TRBV4-1 and TRBJ2-5, with D uncertain. From germline, CDR1 is MGHRA and CDR2 YSYEKL. V was clipped by 0 bases and J by 4 bases, with 12 bases between them. The CDR3 covers 15 residues. Here the CDR3 reads CASSQEVPPRETQYF. The DNA for the CDR3 is TGCGCCAGCAGCCAAGAGGTACCTCCACGAGAGACCCAGTACTTC.

The V call is TRBV5-1, the J call TRBJ1-3, with 9 bases identical to TRBD1. The CDR3 runs 15 residues. From germline, CDR1 is SGHRS and CDR2 YFSETQ. With 4 bases clipped from V and 3 bases from J, the junction kept 5 bases outside the gene matches. The CDR3 region is CASSPGQGSGNTIYF. As DNA, the CDR3 is TGCGCCAGCAGCCCGGGACAGGGAAGTGGAAACACCATATATTTT.

The rearrangement uses TRBV28 and TRBJ2-7; D ambiguous. This CDR3 comprises 11 residues. V lost 5 bases, J lost 5 bases, and 7 bases lay in between. CDR1 is MDHEN and CDR2 is SYDVKM in the germline V gene. The CDR3 sequence: CASSPQDEQYF. As DNA, the CDR3 is TGTGCCAGCAGTCCCCAAGACGAGCAGTACTTC.

The chain recombines TRBV18 with TRBJ1-5; D is possibly TRBD1 (5 bases). This CDR3 has 14 amino acids. The germline V gene encodes CDR1 KGHSH and CDR2 LQKENI. Trimming shortened V by 6 bases and J by 2 bases, and 11 bases separated the two germline ends. The DNA for the CDR3 is TGTGCCAGCTCGGCTGGGGGTGGCAATCAGCCCCAGCATTTT. Amino acid sequence: CASSAGGGNQPQHF.

The V and J genes are TRBV10-2 and TRBJ2-7; D remains ambiguous. The CDR3 runs 13 residues. Germline-derived CDR1 and CDR2 are WSHSY and SAAADI. V dropped 0 bases and J dropped 8 bases, with 11 bases sitting between them. In nucleotides, the CDR3 is TGCGCCAGCAGTGAGTCGGGCGGCACGCAGCAGTACTTC. Translation: CASSESGGTQQYF.

This clone was recorded once. The genes are TRBV6-5 and TRBJ2-7; TRBD2 agrees at 7 bases. Germline assignment: CDR1 MNHEY and CDR2 SVGAGI. The CDR3 is 15 amino acids. The junction had 8 bases not matched to a gene; V was cut back by 4 bases and J by 2 bases. The DNA for the CDR3 is TGTGCCAGCAGTTCTTCCGGGACTACCACCTACGAGCAGTACTTC. It encodes CASSSSGTTTYEQYF.

The V gene is TRBV5-4, the J gene TRBJ2-3; TRBD2 is a possible D gene (6 bases). V dropped 1 base and J dropped 6 bases, with 12 bases sitting between them. Germline V gene sequence: CDR1 SGHNT, CDR2 YYREEE (reference sequence). This CDR3 is 14 amino acids long. The CDR3 loop is CASSLRRDADTQYF. CDR3 in DNA: TGTGCCAGCAGCTTGCGGAGGGACGCGGATACGCAGTATTTT.

The J gene is TRBJ2-3, the V gene TRBV5-6, with D possibly matching TRBD1 (6 bases). Trimming cost V 4 bases and J 6 bases, with 18 bases left between them. The germline V gene has CDR1 SGHDT and CDR2 YYEEEE. The CDR3 is 15 amino acids. Here the CDR3 reads CASSPDRSQVDTQYF. The CDR3 nucleotides read TGTGCCAGCAGCCCAGACAGGAGTCAAGTGGATACGCAGTATTTT.

As DNA, the CDR3 is TGCGCCAGCAGCCCCTTCGGGGGGCTCACAGATACGCAGTATTTT. This sequence encodes CASSPFGGLTDTQYF. J is TRBJ2-3 and V is TRBV5-1; the D gene is possibly TRBD2 (7 bases). Per the germline V gene, CDR1 is SGHRS and CDR2 is YFSETQ. Trimming took off 4 bases at V and 2 bases at J, with 14 bases between the two ends. The CDR3 covers 15 residues.

The chain joins TRBV11-2 to TRBJ2-2; TRBD1 matches at 8 bases. Germline lookup yields CDR1 SGHAT and CDR2 FQNNGV. The CDR3 runs to 16 residues. Unmatched junction bases numbered 1, after V lost 1 base and J lost 0 bases. Here the CDR3 reads CASSLGTGTNTGELFF. The CDR3 nucleotides are TGTGCCAGCAGCTTAGGGACAGGGACGAACACCGGGGAGCTGTTTTTT.

This clone was detected only once. V is TRBV18 and J is TRBJ2-1; 7 bases match TRBD2. The CDR3 is 13 amino acids. The germline gives CDR1 KGHSH, CDR2 LQKENI. The ends lost 3 bases at V and 6 bases at J; junction bases unmatched: 2. Written as DNA, the CDR3 is TGTGCCAGCTCACCCGGACTAGGCAATGAGCAGTTCTTC. It is translated as CASSPGLGNEQFF.

J is TRBJ2-2 and V is TRBV28; TRBD2 matches at 10 bases. The CDR3 has 17 residues. Germline V gives CDR1 MDHEN, CDR2 SYDVKM. V was clipped by 8 bases and J by 6 bases; unmatched bases: 15. CDR3 protein: CASPGTSVSPIAGELFF. The CDR3 DNA follows: TGTGCCAGCCCCGGGACTAGCGTCTCTCCGATCGCCGGGGAGCTGTTTTTT.

The chain links TRBV25-1 to TRBJ1-2; unclear D gene. From germline, CDR1 is MGHDK and CDR2 SYGVNS. The CDR3 runs 14 residues. V shed 2 bases and J shed 6 bases, with 13 bases lying between them. In nucleotides, the CDR3 is TGTGCCAGCAGTGAACCGTACAGCGCCCATGGCTACACCTTC. Protein product: CASSEPYSAHGYTF.

The chain recombines TRBV2 with TRBJ2-4; a weak D match, TRBD1 (5 bases). Per the germline V gene, CDR1 is SNHLY and CDR2 is FYNNEI. The CDR3 extends over 15 amino acids. The germline V and J ends were trimmed by 5 bases and 0 bases, with 11 bases remaining between them. This CDR3 reads CASSRRTIAKNIQYF. In DNA, the CDR3 is TGTGCCAGCAGTCGCCGGACAATAGCCAAAAACATTCAGTACTTC.

This clone was found once. The chain uses TRBV9 and TRBJ2-2, with a weak D call TRBD1 (6 bases). V lost 0 bases and J lost 4, with 7 bases in between. Germline CDR1 reads SGDLS; CDR2 reads YYNGEE. CDR3 size: 14 residues. In DNA form, the CDR3 reads TGTGCCAGCAGCGTAGGACAGGCCACCGGGGAGCTGTTTTTT. Protein: CASSVGQATGELFF.

In its sample, this clone was seen once. The chain couples TRBV6-5 to TRBJ1-5, with a possible D match to TRBD1 (6 bases). The CDR3 has 14 residues. Germline values: CDR1 MNHEY, CDR2 SVGAGI. Trimming took off 4 bases at V and 2 bases at J, with 9 bases between the two ends. CDR3 nucleotides: TGTGCCAGCAGTTGGACAGCTGGCAATCAGCCCCAGCATTTT. The encoded protein is CASSWTAGNQPQHF.